The sample holds one count of the clone carrying this TCR beta chain. Germline V gene data show CDR1 as MDHEN and CDR2 as SYDVKM. CDR3 length: 15 residues. V trimming: 7 bases; J trimming: 0 bases; junction bases outside the gene matches: 5. Here immunoSEQ multiplex PCR was the method, and the copy in TCRdb shows in-frame clones only, minus some. The sample has over 650,000 clones, 80% to 90% seen once. This specimen comes from a study of shared T cell receptors in the human thymus. This sample also appeared in a second study, on human thymus T cells. In that study: The source of the thymus tissue was resections taken during corrective heart surgery. Repertoires from thymus and blood appeared to show biased V and J gene usage. Highly overlapping thymic repertoires among unrelated individuals were reported in related research.

This chain links TRBV28 with TRBJ2-1; 8 nucleotides match TRBD2. The clonotype originates from a boy younger than two with a congenital heart defect. Sequencing was performed on thymocytes. The CDR3 nucleotides read TGTGCCAGCAACCCCGGGACTAGCTCCTACAATGAGCAGTTCTTC. Protein: CASNPGTSSYNEQFF.